In its sample, the clone carrying this T cell receptor (beta chain) was seen a few times. This entry belongs to a study of T-cell memory formation after mild COVID-19. CDR3 size: 16 residues. Trimming at V came to 6 bases and at J to 7 bases, leaving 10 bases not matched to a gene. Germline loops: CDR1 SGHRS, CDR2 YFSETQ. TCRdb used MiXCR to reprocess the 5' RACE reads, holding one entry per CDR3 protein. The sample holds some 130,000 distinct CDR3 sequences, about 6.5% seen once. V gene TRBV5-1 combines with J gene TRBJ2-7; 16 positions match TRBD2. The sequenced material came from PBMCs or a T cell subset sorted from them (not recorded which). This sequence was found in an adult woman who had mild COVID-19 (a few samples of this study predate the infection). Cell type and time point are not known. CDR3 DNA: TGCGCCAGCAATGCCGGGACTAGCGGGGGGGTTTGGGAGCAGTACTTC. Protein product: CASNAGTSGGVWEQYF.